The clone carrying this T cell receptor (beta chain) came up once. Its specificity is not known. TCR beta CDR3 amplification used RNA transcripts. A first-round RT-PCR used HTBI primers, followed by a second-round multiplex PCR. TCRdb re-called the multiplex PCR reads with MiXCR, one entry per CDR3 protein. The sample holds about 660,000 distinct CDR3 sequences; about two fifths are singletons and the top ten take roughly 3.5%. The sample comes from a study of Graves' ophthalmopathy and Graves' hyperthyroidism. CDR1 KGHDR and CDR2 SFDVKD come from the germline V gene. The CDR3 consists of 14 residues. The trim removed 7 bases at V and 4 bases at J, leaving 8 bases unmatched. Overall study findings and caveats: This model predicted ophthalmopathy progression (sensitivity 60% to 71%, specificity about 72%).

Disease in donors with ophthalmopathy had moderate-to-severe activity, CAS ≥3, NOSPECS ≥4 and under 3 months' duration. PBMCs were isolated from an approximately 10 ml sample of fresh peripheral blood. This sequence was found in an adult man with Graves' ophthalmopathy. The V gene is TRBV24-1, the J gene TRBJ1-2, with 7 bases lining up with TRBD1. Sequenced sample: peripheral blood. For the CDR3, the DNA is TGTGCCACCAGCGTCCCGACAGGGTTCTATGGCTACACCTTC. Translating it yields CATSVPTGFYGYTF.